This T cell receptor (beta chain) is from a study of Ad26.COV2.S vaccination and SARS-CoV-2 variants. About the research overall: A COV1001 Ad26.COV2.S trial-arm participant provided the sample. Once or twice, 56 days apart, Ad26.COV2.S was delivered intramuscularly.

V was trimmed by 5 bases and J by 0 bases, leaving 8 bases between them. The CDR3 contains 14 residues. Germline V gives CDR1 MNHEY, CDR2 SVGAGI. A word on this clone: Its antigen is as yet unknown. Other DNA sequences in the sample encode the same CDR3.

Sample treatment: approximately 18 received Ad26.COV2.S at low or high dose, single or two shots; about five received placebo; per-sample allocation not given. The samples were gathered on day 63 after the first injection of vaccine or placebo. The data were produced by immunoSEQ multiplex PCR, yet TCRdb's version contains in-frame clones alone and is incomplete. This table holds approximately 280,000 clones, about 87% found once. Study results and caveats: Measurements of TCR breadth and depth may have given underestimates of the total T cell responses. A substantial breadth of spike-specific CD8+ and CD4+ T cell responses after vaccination has been reported.

The clonotype comes from a person aged 18 to 59 who received the Ad26.COV2.S COVID-19 vaccine or a placebo. This rearrangement joins TRBV6-5 to TRBJ1-3; D is undetermined. The material sequenced was peripheral blood, taken in a trial of Ad26.COV2.S vaccine versus placebo. This chain's CDR3 is CASSPGNSGNTIYF. CDR3 DNA: TGTGCCAGCAGTCCTGGTAACTCTGGAAACACCATATATTTT.